What follows is one T cell receptor (beta chain) and its context. Germline loops: CDR1 SGHTA, CDR2 FQGTGA. This CDR3 contains 15 residues. After removal of 4 bases from V and 5 bases from J, the junction contained 5 bases not matched to a gene. This sample was taken from a study of blood T cell repertoires in COVID-19. Whole-study context: Material from acute and convalescent COVID-19 was sourced from the United States, Italy and Spain. Nucleic acid was either cDNA or gDNA, and it came from T cells, B-cell-depleted T cells, or PBMCs.

In the original workflow: Reference gene primer amplification in the assay estimated nucleated cell counts. The protocol was immunoSEQ multiplex PCR, while the TCRdb copy is restricted to in-frame clones and leaves out a portion. That table gives V, J and clone size, and the DNA gave D and trimming. The sample has about 120,000 clones; around 79% are singletons. The clonotype originates from a man between 65 and 85 years old with acute or convalescent COVID-19. Specimen: peripheral blood. The V gene is TRBV7-3, the J gene TRBJ2-1; TRBD2 aligns across 10 bases. In DNA form, the CDR3 reads TGTGCCAGCAGCTATAGCGGGGGGCAAAACAATGAGCAGTTCTTC. Its protein product is CASSYSGGQNNEQFF.